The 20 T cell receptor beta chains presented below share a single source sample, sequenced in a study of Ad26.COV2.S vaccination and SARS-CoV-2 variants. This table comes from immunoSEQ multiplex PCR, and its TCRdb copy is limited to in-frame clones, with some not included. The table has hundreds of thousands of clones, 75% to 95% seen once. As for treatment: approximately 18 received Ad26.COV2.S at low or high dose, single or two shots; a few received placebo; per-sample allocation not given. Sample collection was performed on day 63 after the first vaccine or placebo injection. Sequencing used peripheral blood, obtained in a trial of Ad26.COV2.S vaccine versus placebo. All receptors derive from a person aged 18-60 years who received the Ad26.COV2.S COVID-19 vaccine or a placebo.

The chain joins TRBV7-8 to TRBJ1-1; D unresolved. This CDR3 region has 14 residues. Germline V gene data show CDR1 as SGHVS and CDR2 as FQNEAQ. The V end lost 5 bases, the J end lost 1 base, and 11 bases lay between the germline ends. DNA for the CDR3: TGTGCCAGCAGCAAACCAAGTGGGAACACTGAAGCTTTCTTT. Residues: CASSKPSGNTEAFF.

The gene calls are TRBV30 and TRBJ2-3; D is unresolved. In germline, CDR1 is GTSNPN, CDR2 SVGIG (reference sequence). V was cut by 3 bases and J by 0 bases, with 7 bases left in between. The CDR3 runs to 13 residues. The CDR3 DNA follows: TGTGCCTGGAGGCCGGACAGCACAGATACGCAGTATTTT. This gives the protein CAWRPDSTDTQYF.

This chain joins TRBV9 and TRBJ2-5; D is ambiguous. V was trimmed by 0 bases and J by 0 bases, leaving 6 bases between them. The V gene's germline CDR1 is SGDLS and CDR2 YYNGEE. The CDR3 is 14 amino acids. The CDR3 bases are TGTGCCAGCAGCGTAGAACGGGACCAAGAGACCCAGTACTTC. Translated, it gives CASSVERDQETQYF.

CDR3 in DNA: TGTGCCAGCAGCTTGGAGTTGGGACAGGCAGAGACCCAGTACTTC. Protein: CASSLELGQAETQYF. The rearrangement joins TRBV5-4 to TRBJ2-5; 8 bases line up with TRBD1. The CDR3 has 15 amino acids. Per the germline V gene, CDR1 is SGHNT and CDR2 is YYREEE (reference sequence). V was clipped by 0 bases and J by 4 bases; unmatched bases: 5.

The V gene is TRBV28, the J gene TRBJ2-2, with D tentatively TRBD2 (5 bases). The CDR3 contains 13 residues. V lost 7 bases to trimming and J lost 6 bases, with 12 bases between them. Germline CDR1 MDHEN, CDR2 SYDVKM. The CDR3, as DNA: TGTGCCAGCACGGGGAGTCTGGCCGGGGAGCTGTTTTTT. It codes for CASTGSLAGELFF. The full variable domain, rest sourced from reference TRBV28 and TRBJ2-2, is DVKVTQSSRYLVKRTGEKVFLECVQDMDHENMFWYRQDPGLGLRLIYFSYDVKMKEKGDIPEGYSVSREKKERFSLILESASTNQTSMYLCASTGSLAGELFFGEGSRLTVL.

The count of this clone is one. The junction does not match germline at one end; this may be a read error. The CDR3 protein is CSVQDPNTEAFF. For the CDR3, the DNA is TGCAGCGTTCAAGACCCGAACACTGAAGCTTTCTTT. The chain has TRBV29-1 and TRBJ1-1; D gene unclear. The V gene's germline CDR1 is SQVTM and CDR2 ANQGSEA. This CDR3 spans 12 amino acids.

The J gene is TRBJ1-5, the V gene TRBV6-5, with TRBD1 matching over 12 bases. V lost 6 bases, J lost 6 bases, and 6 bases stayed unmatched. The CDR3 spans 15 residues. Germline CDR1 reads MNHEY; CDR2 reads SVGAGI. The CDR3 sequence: CASSHGTGGRQPQHF. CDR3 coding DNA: TGTGCCAGCAGCCACGGGACAGGGGGCCGTCAGCCCCAGCATTTT.

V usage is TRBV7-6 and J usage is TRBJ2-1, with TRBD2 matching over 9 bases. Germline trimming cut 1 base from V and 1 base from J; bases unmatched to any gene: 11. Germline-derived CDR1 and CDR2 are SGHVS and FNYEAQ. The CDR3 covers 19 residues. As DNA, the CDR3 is TGTGCCAGCAGCTTAGATGGGCTAGCGGGATCGCAGTCCTACAATGAGCAGTTCTTC. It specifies CASSLDGLAGSQSYNEQFF.

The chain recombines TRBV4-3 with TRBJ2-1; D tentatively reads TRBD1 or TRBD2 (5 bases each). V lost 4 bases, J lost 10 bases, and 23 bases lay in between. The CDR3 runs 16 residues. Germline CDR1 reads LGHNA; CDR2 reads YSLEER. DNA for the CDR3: TGCGCCAGCAGCCTCGACCGGGACCTTCCGTATGGGGAGCAGTTCTTC. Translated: CASSLDRDLPYGEQFF.

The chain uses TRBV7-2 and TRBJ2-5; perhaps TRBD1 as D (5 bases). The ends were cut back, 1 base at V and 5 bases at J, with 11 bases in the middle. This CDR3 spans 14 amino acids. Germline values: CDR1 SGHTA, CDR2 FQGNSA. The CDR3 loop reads CASSLEGALETQYF. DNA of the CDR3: TGTGCCAGCAGCTTAGAAGGGGCTCTGGAGACCCAGTACTTC. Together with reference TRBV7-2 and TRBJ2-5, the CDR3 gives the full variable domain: GAGVSQSPSNKVTEKGKDVELRCDPISGHTALYWYRQSLGQGLEFLIYFQGNSAPDKSGLPSDRFSAERTGGSVSTLTIQRTQQEDSAVYLCASSLEGALETQYFGPGTRLLVL.

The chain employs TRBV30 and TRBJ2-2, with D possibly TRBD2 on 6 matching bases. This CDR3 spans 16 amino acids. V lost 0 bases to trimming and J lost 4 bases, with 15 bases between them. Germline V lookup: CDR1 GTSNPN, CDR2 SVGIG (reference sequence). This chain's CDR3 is CAWSVTGVEGTGELFF. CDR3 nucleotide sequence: TGTGCCTGGAGTGTAACTGGGGTGGAGGGCACCGGGGAGCTGTTTTTT.

The CDR3 region is CASSYPLTASGSSTGELFF. In nucleotides, the CDR3 is TGTGCCAGCAGTTACCCTTTGACTGCTAGCGGGAGCTCGACCGGGGAGCTGTTTTTT. V is TRBV6-2 or TRBV6-3 and J is TRBJ2-2, with TRBD2 identical over 10 bases. This CDR3 has 19 residues. V dropped 2 bases and J dropped 5; count of bases not matched to a gene: 14. The germline V gene encodes CDR1 MNHEY and CDR2 SVGEGT.

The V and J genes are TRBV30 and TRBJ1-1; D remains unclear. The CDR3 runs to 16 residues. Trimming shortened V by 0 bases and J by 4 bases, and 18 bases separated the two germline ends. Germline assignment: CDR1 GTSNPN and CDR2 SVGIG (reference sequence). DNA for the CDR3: TGTGCCTGGAGTGTAGCCCGGGGTGACTGGGGCACTGAAGCTTTCTTT. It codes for CAWSVARGDWGTEAFF. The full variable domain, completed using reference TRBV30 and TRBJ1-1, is SQTIHQWPATLVQPVGSPLSLECTVEGTSNPNLYWYRQAAGRGLQLLFYSVGIGQISSEVPQNLSASRPQDRQFILSSKKLLLSDSGFYLCAWSVARGDWGTEAFFGQGTRLTVV.

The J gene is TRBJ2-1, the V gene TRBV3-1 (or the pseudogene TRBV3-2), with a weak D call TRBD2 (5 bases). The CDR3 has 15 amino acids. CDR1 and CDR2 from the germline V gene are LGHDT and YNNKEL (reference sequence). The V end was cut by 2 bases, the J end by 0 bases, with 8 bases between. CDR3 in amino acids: CASSQQADSYNEQFF. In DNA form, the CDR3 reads TGTGCCAGCAGCCAACAAGCGGACTCCTACAATGAGCAGTTCTTC.

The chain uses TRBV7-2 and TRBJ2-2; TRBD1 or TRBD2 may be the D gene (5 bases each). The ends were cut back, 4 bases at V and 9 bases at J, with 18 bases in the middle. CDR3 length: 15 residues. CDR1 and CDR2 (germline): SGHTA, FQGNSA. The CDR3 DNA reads TGTGCCAGCAGCTCCAGGGACGGGACCGGGAGGGAGCTGTTTTTT. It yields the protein CASSSRDGTGRELFF.

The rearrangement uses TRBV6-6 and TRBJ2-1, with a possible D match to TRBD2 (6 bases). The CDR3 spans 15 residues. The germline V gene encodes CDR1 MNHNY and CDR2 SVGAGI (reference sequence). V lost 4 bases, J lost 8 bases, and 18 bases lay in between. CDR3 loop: CASSSRLVTTDEQFF. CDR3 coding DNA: TGTGCCAGCAGTTCAAGACTAGTTACTACAGATGAGCAGTTCTTC.

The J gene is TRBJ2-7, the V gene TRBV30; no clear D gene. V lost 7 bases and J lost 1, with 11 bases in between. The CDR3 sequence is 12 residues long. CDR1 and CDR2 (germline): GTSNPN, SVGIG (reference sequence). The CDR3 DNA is TGTGCCTTCCCAACAGCTTCCTACGAGCAGTACTTC. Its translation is CAFPTASYEQYF.

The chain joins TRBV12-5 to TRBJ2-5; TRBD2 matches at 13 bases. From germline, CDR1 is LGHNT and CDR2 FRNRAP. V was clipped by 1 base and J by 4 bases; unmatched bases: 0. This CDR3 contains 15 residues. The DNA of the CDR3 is TGTGCTAGTGGTTTGGGACTAGCGGGAGGAGAGACCCAGTACTTC. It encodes CASGLGLAGGETQYF.

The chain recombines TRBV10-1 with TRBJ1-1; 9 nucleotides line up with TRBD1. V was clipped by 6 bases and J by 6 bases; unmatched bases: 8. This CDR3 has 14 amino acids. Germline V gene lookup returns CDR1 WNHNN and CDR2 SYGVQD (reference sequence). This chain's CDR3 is CASSNRGLRAEAFF. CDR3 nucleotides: TGCGCCAGCAGCAACAGGGGGCTGAGAGCTGAAGCTTTCTTT.

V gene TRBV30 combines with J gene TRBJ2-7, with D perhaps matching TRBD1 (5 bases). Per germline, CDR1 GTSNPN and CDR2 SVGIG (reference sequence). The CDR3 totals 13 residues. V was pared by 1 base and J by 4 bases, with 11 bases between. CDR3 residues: CAWSEAGLYEQYF. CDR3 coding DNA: TGTGCCTGGAGTGAAGCAGGGCTTTACGAGCAGTACTTC.